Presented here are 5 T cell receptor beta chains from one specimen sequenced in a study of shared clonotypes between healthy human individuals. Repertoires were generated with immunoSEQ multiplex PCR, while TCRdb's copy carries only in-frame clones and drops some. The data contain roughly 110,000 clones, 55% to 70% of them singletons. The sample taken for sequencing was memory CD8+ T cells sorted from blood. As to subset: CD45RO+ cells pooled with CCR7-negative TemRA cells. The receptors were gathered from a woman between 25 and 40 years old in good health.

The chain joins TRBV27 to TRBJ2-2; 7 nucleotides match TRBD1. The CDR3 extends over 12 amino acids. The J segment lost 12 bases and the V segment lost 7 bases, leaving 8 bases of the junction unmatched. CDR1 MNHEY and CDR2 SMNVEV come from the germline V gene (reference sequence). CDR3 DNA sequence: TGTGCCAGCACACAGGGGAGCGGAAAGCTGTTTTTT. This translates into CASTQGSGKLFF.

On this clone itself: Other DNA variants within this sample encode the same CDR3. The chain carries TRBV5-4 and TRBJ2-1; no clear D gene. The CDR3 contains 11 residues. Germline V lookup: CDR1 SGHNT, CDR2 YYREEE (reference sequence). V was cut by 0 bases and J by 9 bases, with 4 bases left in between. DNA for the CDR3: TGTGCCAGCAGCTTGGTGGGTGAGCAGTTCTTC. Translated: CASSLVGEQFF.

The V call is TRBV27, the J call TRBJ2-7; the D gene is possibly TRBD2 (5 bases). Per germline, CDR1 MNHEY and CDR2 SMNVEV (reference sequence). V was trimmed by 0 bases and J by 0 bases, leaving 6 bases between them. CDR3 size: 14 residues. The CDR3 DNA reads TGTGCCAGCAGTTTATCGGGGAGCTCCTACGAGCAGTACTTC. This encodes CASSLSGSSYEQYF.

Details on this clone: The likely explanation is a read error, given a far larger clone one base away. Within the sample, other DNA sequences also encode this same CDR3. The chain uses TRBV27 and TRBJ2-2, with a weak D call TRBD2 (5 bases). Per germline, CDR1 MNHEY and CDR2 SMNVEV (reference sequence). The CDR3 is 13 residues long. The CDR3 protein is CASSLTEYGELFF. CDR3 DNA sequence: TGTGCCAGCAGTCTTACAGAATACGGGGAGTTGTTTTTT.

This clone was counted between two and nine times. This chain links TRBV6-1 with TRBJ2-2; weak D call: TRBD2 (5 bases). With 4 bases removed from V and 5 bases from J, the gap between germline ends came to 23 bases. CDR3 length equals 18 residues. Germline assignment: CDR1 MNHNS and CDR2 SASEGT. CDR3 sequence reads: CASSGSLLGADETGELFF. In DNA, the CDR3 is TGTGCCAGCAGTGGCTCCCTTCTAGGAGCGGATGAGACCGGGGAGCTGTTTTTT.